The next 4 T cell receptor beta chains were all read from a single sample in a study of T cell responses to AZD1222 COVID-19 vaccine. Repertoires were generated with immunoSEQ multiplex PCR, while TCRdb's copy carries only in-frame clones and drops some. The sample yields 140,000 to 150,000 clones, approximately 90% seen once. Here the sequenced sample was peripheral blood, taken on day 0 of AZD1222 vaccination. These receptors were collected from an adult in good health.

The chain links TRBV5-1 to TRBJ1-1; D is uncertain. Trimming took 3 bases from V and 2 from J, leaving 11 bases between them. The germline gives CDR1 SGHRS, CDR2 YFSETQ. The CDR3 loop spans 14 amino acids. This chain's CDR3 is CASSSSTVNTEAFF. The CDR3 nucleotides read TGCGCCAGCAGCTCGTCGACGGTAAACACTGAAGCTTTCTTT.

This chain links TRBV12-5 with TRBJ1-5; no clear D gene. Germline lookup yields CDR1 LGHNT and CDR2 FRNRAP. V lost 0 bases and J lost 4, with 19 bases in between. The CDR3 is made up of 18 amino acids. This CDR3 is CASGLVLHGSGANQPQHF. The CDR3 DNA sequence: TGTGCTAGTGGTTTGGTACTCCACGGTTCAGGTGCTAATCAGCCCCAGCATTTT.

The J gene is TRBJ1-2, the V gene TRBV12-3 or TRBV12-4; weak D call: TRBD1 (5 bases). The CDR3 sequence is 13 residues long. V was shortened by 3 bases and J by 3 bases, with 8 bases between the two germline ends. The CDR3 here is CASSFSRDYGYTF. The CDR3 DNA reads as TGTGCCAGCAGTTTCTCCAGGGACTATGGCTACACCTTC.

The chain has TRBV6-1 and TRBJ1-2; D not certain. V lost 3 bases and J lost 0, with 5 bases in between. CDR3 length equals 13 residues. The germline gives CDR1 MNHNS, CDR2 SASEGT. CDR3 DNA: TGTGCCAGCAGTGAGACATCTAACTATGGCTACACCTTC. It yields the protein CASSETSNYGYTF.